This TCR beta chain was identified during a study of blood T cells in healthy people across ages. Broader study findings: Possibly, changes in expanded clonotypes were confounded because donor CMV status was unknown. Naive T cell percentage and TCR beta diversity correlated strongly.

This clonotype showed up just a few times. Its cognate antigen is unknown. This CDR3 is built from 17 residues. Isolation yielded PBMCs, at least 7 million per sample, in every case. It was with a sample-barcoded 5' primer and a J-beta primer mix that a second PCR of roughly 7 to 11 cycles was run. TCRdb itself ran the 5' RACE reads through MiXCR, one entry per CDR3 protein. This table holds roughly 800,000 distinct CDR3 sequences, nearly 60% found once. This chain connects TRBV21-1 to TRBJ2-7; the table's D call of TRBD2 was not tested on the DNA. TRBV21-1 is reported as a pseudogene. The source is a man aged 25-45 years in good health. The sequenced material came from blood. The CDR3 loop reads CASSKILATRAKYEQYF. In nucleotides, the CDR3 is TGTGCCAGCAGCAAGATCTTAGCCACGAGGGCAAAATACGAGCAGTACTTC.